Following are 15 T cell receptor beta chains from one sample sequenced in a study of blood T cell repertoires in COVID-19 (TCRdb year 2020). The library was obtained by the immunoSEQ multiplex PCR assay. This is the immuneACCESS table as TCRdb keeps it, with only in-frame sequences that have V and J called. A part of the clones is gone; compared with another copy, unresolved V genes explain less than half, and the rest is unexplained. Counted in this sample were 150,000 to 200,000 clones; around 82% of them appeared once. The top ten clonotypes cover approximately 11% of the sample. The sample consisted of peripheral blood. The receptors shown here come from a man aged 70 or older with active or convalescent COVID-19.

The rearrangement joins TRBV25-1 to TRBJ1-6, with no clear D. The CDR3 runs to 18 residues. Germline V gene data show CDR1 as MGHDK and CDR2 as SYGVNS. The germline V and J ends were trimmed by 5 bases and 0 bases, with 17 bases remaining between them. CDR3 amino acids: CASSPRSPRSSYNSPLHF. As DNA, the CDR3 is TGTGCCAGCAGTCCCCGTAGCCCCCGGAGCTCCTATAATTCACCCCTCCACTTT.

This chain links TRBV24-1 with TRBJ2-2, with 12 bases fitting TRBD2. Unmatched junction bases numbered 13, after V lost 3 bases and J lost 6 bases. The CDR3 has 19 residues. Germline CDR1 reads KGHDR; CDR2 reads SFDVKD. CDR3 bases: TGTGCCACCAGTGATCGAGACACCGGACTAGCGGGACAGGCCGGGGAGCTGTTTTTT. Residues: CATSDRDTGLAGQAGELFF.

The chain uses TRBV6-6 and TRBJ1-2; no firm D call. Trimming shortened V by 2 bases and J by 2 bases, and 15 bases separated the two germline ends. From germline, CDR1 is MNHNY and CDR2 SVGAGI (reference sequence). The CDR3 loop spans 16 amino acids. CDR3: CASSYQARTGNYGYTF. The CDR3 region has the DNA TGTGCCAGCAGTTACCAAGCTCGGACGGGAAACTATGGCTACACCTTC.

This chain uses TRBV7-9 with TRBJ2-1; TRBD2 aligns across 13 bases. This CDR3 is 18 amino acids long. Germline V gives CDR1 SEHNR, CDR2 FQNEAQ (reference sequence). V was pared by 6 bases and J by 3 bases, with 11 bases of the junction left unmatched. This chain's CDR3 is CASRPLGLAGDGYNEQFF. CDR3 DNA: TGTGCCAGCAGACCTCTAGGACTAGCGGGAGATGGCTACAATGAGCAGTTCTTC.

This chain links TRBV3-1 (or the pseudogene TRBV3-2) with TRBJ1-3; D is uncertain. Germline V CDR1 and CDR2: LGHDT, YNNKEL (reference sequence). The CDR3 is 14 amino acids. V lost 2 bases and J lost 3, with 8 bases in between. The CDR3, as DNA: TGTGCCAGCAGCCAAAAGGGAGTTGGAAACACCATATATTTT. Translation: CASSQKGVGNTIYF.

The rearrangement links TRBV19 to TRBJ1-5; tentative D call: TRBD1 (5 bases). Trimming removed 2 bases at V and 7 bases at J, with 12 bases between. Germline loops: CDR1 LNHDA, CDR2 SQIVND (reference sequence). CDR3 length: 14 residues. CDR3 coding DNA: TGTGCCAGTAGTATATGGCAGGGTGACCAGCCCCAGCATTTT. It is translated as CASSIWQGDQPQHF. Full variable domain (missing parts from reference TRBV19 and TRBJ1-5): DGGITQSPKYLFRKEGQNVTLSCEQNLNHDAMYWYRQDPGQGLRLIYYSQIVNDFQKGDIAEGYSVSREKKESFPLTVTSAQKNPTAFYLCASSIWQGDQPQHFGDGTRLSIL.

The chain links TRBV18 to TRBJ1-1; perhaps TRBD1 as D (5 bases). Per germline, CDR1 KGHSH and CDR2 LQKENI. Trimming shortened V by 3 bases and J by 0 bases, and 8 bases separated the two germline ends. This CDR3 contains 14 residues. CDR3 DNA sequence: TGTGCCAGCTCACCCCGGACATTGAACACTGAAGCTTTCTTT. It is translated as CASSPRTLNTEAFF. Variable domain in full (rest from reference TRBV18 and TRBJ1-1): NAGVMQNPRHLVRRRGQEARLRCSPMKGHSHVYWYRQLPEEGLKFMVYLQKENIIDESGMPKERFSAEFPKEGPSILRIQQVVRGDSAAYFCASSPRTLNTEAFFGQGTRLTVV.

CDR3 sequence: CASSLQGQSNEKLFF. CDR3 bases: TGTGCCAGCAGCTTACAGGGACAGTCTAATGAAAAACTGTTTTTT. The rearrangement links TRBV7-2 to TRBJ1-4, with 7 positions matching TRBD1. Germline V gives CDR1 SGHTA, CDR2 FQGNSA. Trimming cost V 2 bases and J 3 bases; bases outside gene matches: 3. The CDR3 runs 15 residues.

This rearrangement joins TRBV5-6 to TRBJ1-3; TRBD1 might be the D (5 bases). The germline V and J ends were trimmed by 0 bases and 2 bases, with 15 bases remaining between them. The CDR3 is made up of 17 amino acids. Germline V gene data show CDR1 as SGHDT and CDR2 as YYEEEE. In nucleotides, the CDR3 is TGTGCCAGCAGCTTGGCGGAGGCAGGGAGGGCTGGAAACACCATATATTTT. The encoded protein is CASSLAEAGRAGNTIYF.

The rearrangement uses TRBV6-5 and TRBJ2-2; weak D call: TRBD1 (5 bases). V lost 8 bases and J 5 bases, leaving 18 bases between the germline ends. From germline, CDR1 is MNHEY and CDR2 SVGAGI. This CDR3 contains 15 residues. The chain's CDR3 is CASLRLGKGTGELFF. The CDR3 nucleotides read TGTGCCAGCCTAAGGTTGGGGAAGGGGACCGGGGAGCTGTTTTTT.

Only one count was recorded for this clone. The V gene is TRBV9, the J gene TRBJ1-2; D is perhaps TRBD1 (5 bases). Germline lookup yields CDR1 SGDLS and CDR2 YYNGEE. Trimming took 0 bases from V and 3 from J, leaving 12 bases between them. The CDR3 totals 15 residues. The CDR3 coding sequence is TGTGCCAGCAGCGTAGGGGCAGGGCAACACTATGGCTACACCTTC. Its translation: CASSVGAGQHYGYTF. The entire variable domain, with the rest obtained from reference TRBV9 and TRBJ1-2, is as follows: DSGVTQTPKHLITATGQRVTLRCSPRSGDLSVYWYQQSLDQGLQFLIQYYNGEERAKGNILERFSAQQFPDLHSELNLSSLELGDSALYFCASSVGAGQHYGYTFGSGTRLTVV.

V gene TRBV19 combines with J gene TRBJ2-7, with 7 bases aligning to TRBD2. There are 13 residues in the CDR3. J gave up 6 bases and V 10 bases, and 12 bases lay outside the gene matches. Germline V gene lookup returns CDR1 LNHDA and CDR2 SQIVND (reference sequence). CDR3 sequence (DNA): TGTGCCACTGGCGGGCTAGCGGTTCGCGAGCAGTACTTC. Protein product: CATGGLAVREQYF.

The chain uses TRBV6-2 or TRBV6-3 and TRBJ1-1; a weak D match, TRBD1 (6 bases). This CDR3 has 15 amino acids. Trimming removed 3 bases at V and 5 bases at J, with 16 bases between. Germline CDR1 reads MNHEY; CDR2 reads SVGEGT. The CDR3 sequence: CASSYQAGGDTEAFF. CDR3 nucleotide sequence: TGTGCCAGCAGTTATCAGGCGGGGGGCGATACTGAAGCTTTCTTT.

The CDR3 DNA reads as TGCGCCAGCAGCCAAGATTGGCCACTGAACACTGAAGCTTTCTTT. This encodes CASSQDWPLNTEAFF. V and J are TRBV4-1 and TRBJ1-1; no definite D call. Germline values: CDR1 MGHRA, CDR2 YSYEKL. V was shortened by 0 bases and J by 0 bases, with 8 bases between the two germline ends. The CDR3 has 15 amino acids.

This chain links TRBV2 with TRBJ2-5; possibly TRBD2 for D (6 bases). This CDR3 is 17 amino acids long. Germline V gene data show CDR1 as SNHLY and CDR2 as FYNNEI. V dropped 5 bases and J dropped 4 bases, with 23 bases sitting between them. The CDR3 reads CASSSPAPTSRSETQYF. CDR3 coding DNA: TGTGCCAGCAGTTCCCCCGCCCCCACTAGCCGGTCAGAGACCCAGTACTTC.